The 12 T cell receptor beta chains listed next were all sequenced from one sample in a study of blood T cell repertoires in COVID-19. The protocol was immunoSEQ multiplex PCR, while the TCRdb copy is restricted to in-frame clones and leaves out a portion. The top ten clones hold over 7.5% of a sample with 200,000 to 250,000 clones, 70% to 90% of them seen once. Input material: PBMCs or T cells enriched from blood (not recorded which). These receptors all come from a woman between 50 and 59 years old with acute COVID-19.

As DNA, the CDR3 is TGCGCCAGTCATTGGACAACAAACACTGAAGCTTTCTTT. It specifies CASHWTTNTEAFF. The chain carries TRBV5-1 and TRBJ1-1, with D tentatively TRBD1 (5 bases). The V end lost 8 bases, the J end lost 2 bases, and 13 bases lay between the germline ends. The CDR3 sequence is 13 residues long. From germline, CDR1 is SGHRS and CDR2 YFSETQ.

The chain has TRBV7-2 and TRBJ2-5, with D possibly being TRBD2 (6 bases). Per germline, CDR1 SGHTA and CDR2 FQGNSA. The CDR3 is 16 amino acids. V lost 5 bases, J lost 4 bases, and 20 bases lay in between. The CDR3 loop is CASSRRDAILGETQYF. The CDR3 DNA sequence: TGTGCCAGCAGCCGGCGGGACGCAATTCTCGGAGAGACCCAGTACTTC.

The CDR3 spells CASSLYTGLAGFTDTQYF. For the CDR3, the DNA is TGTGCCAGCAGCTTGTACACGGGACTAGCGGGGTTCACAGATACGCAGTATTTT. V is TRBV7-9 and J is TRBJ2-3; TRBD2 agrees at 13 bases. This CDR3 has 18 residues. The junction had 8 bases not matched to a gene; V was cut back by 3 bases and J by 2 bases. Germline lookup yields CDR1 SEHNR and CDR2 FQNEAQ (reference sequence).

This chain connects TRBV5-1 to TRBJ2-7; a weak D match, TRBD2 (5 bases). V gave up 0 bases and J gave up 2 bases, with 9 bases separating them. This CDR3 comprises 14 residues. CDR1 is SGHRS, CDR2 YFSETQ, per germline. This chain's CDR3 is CASSLARDPYEQYF. The CDR3 nucleotides are TGCGCCAGCAGCTTGGCTCGGGATCCCTACGAGCAGTACTTC.

The CDR3 nucleotides are TGCAGCGTCACTCGGGGGGCACACACTGAAGCTTTCTTT. It specifies CSVTRGAHTEAFF. The chain joins TRBV29-1 to TRBJ1-1; TRBD1 might be the D (6 bases). Trimming took off 6 bases at V and 3 bases at J, with 14 bases between the two ends. Per the germline V gene, CDR1 is SQVTM and CDR2 is ANQGSEA. This CDR3 is built from 13 residues.

The CDR3 DNA reads as TGTGCCAGCAGCCAAGATGTCGGAGCCAGGCGGGATTCACCCCTCCACTTT. It is translated as CASSQDVGARRDSPLHF. The J gene is TRBJ1-6, the V gene TRBV3-1 (or the pseudogene TRBV3-2); D call uncertain. V lost 0 bases and J lost 8, with 17 bases in between. The germline CDR1 and CDR2 sequences are LGHDT and YNNKEL (reference sequence). The CDR3 totals 17 residues.

The chain carries TRBV5-6 and TRBJ1-1, with D possibly matching TRBD1 (5 bases). V lost 2 bases to trimming and J lost 1 base, with 9 bases between them. Germline values: CDR1 SGHDT, CDR2 YYEEEE. The CDR3 runs to 14 residues. In nucleotides, the CDR3 is TGTGCCAGCAGCTTTTTCCAGGGGAACACTGAAGCTTTCTTT. It codes for CASSFFQGNTEAFF.

The chain carries TRBV7-2 and TRBJ2-7; TRBD1 matches 9 bases. The CDR3 extends over 14 amino acids. In germline, CDR1 is SGHTA, CDR2 FQGNSA. V shed 3 bases, J shed 6 bases, and the junction held 6 bases outside the gene matches. The CDR3 DNA follows: TGTGCCAGCAGCTTGGGACAGGGAGGGGTCGAGCAGTACTTC. Translated: CASSLGQGGVEQYF.

The sample holds one count of this clone. The J gene is TRBJ1-2, the V gene TRBV19, with D maybe TRBD1 (5 bases). Trimming took 3 bases from V and 8 from J, leaving 16 bases between them. Germline V lookup: CDR1 LNHDA, CDR2 SQIVND (reference sequence). The CDR3 covers 14 residues. The CDR3 DNA sequence: TGTGCCAGTAGTATGGATACAGGCCTCGGAGGCTACACCTTC. Its translation: CASSMDTGLGGYTF.

The rearrangement links TRBV5-1 to TRBJ1-1, with 7 positions matching TRBD1. Germline assignment: CDR1 SGHRS and CDR2 YFSETQ. The ends lost 3 bases at V and 2 bases at J; junction bases unmatched: 13. The length of the CDR3 is 17 residues. DNA for the CDR3: TGCGCCAGCAGCTGGCGGCCAGGGACAGAACAAAACACTGAAGCTTTCTTT. It translates to CASSWRPGTEQNTEAFF.

This clone was counted only a few times. This chain joins TRBV4-3 and TRBJ2-2; TRBD1 matches at 7 bases. Losses at the gene ends were 1 base for V and 8 bases for J; bases not matched to a gene: 10. The CDR3 runs 16 residues. Germline lookup yields CDR1 LGHNA and CDR2 YSLEER. The CDR3 region has the DNA TGCGCCAGCAGCCAAGTGGAGACAGGGAAGTTGGGGGAGCTGTTTTTT. Protein sequence: CASSQVETGKLGELFF.

This clone was detected once. Here the CDR3 DNA reads TGTGCCAGTTTAAAATTAACCTGGACAGGGGCTTCTGGGGCCAACGTCCTGACTTTC. Its protein product is CASLKLTWTGASGANVLTF. The chain has TRBV19 and TRBJ2-6; TRBD1 aligns across 9 bases. This CDR3 is 19 amino acids long. The V and J ends lost 8 bases and 1 base, in that order; junction bases with no gene match: 15. Germline V gene lookup returns CDR1 LNHDA and CDR2 SQIVND (reference sequence).